Listed here are 16 T cell receptor beta chains from one sample, sequenced in a study of T cells in Graves' hyperthyroidism and ophthalmopathy. Using RNA transcripts as the source, TCR beta CDR3 regions were amplified. First-round RT-PCR targeting the TCR CDR3 was performed with the HTBI primer set. One entry per CDR3 protein, called by TCRdb with MiXCR from the multiplex PCR reads. The sample yields roughly 510,000 distinct CDR3 sequences, around 20% seen once. Sequenced input: blood. These receptors originate from a man aged 18-30 years with Graves' hyperthyroidism.

The table lists this clonotype with many counts. The chain couples TRBV12-5 to TRBJ2-5; tentatively, D is TRBD1 or TRBD2 (5 bases each). CDR1 is LGHNT, CDR2 FRNRAP, per germline. The CDR3 extends over 13 amino acids. Trimming shortened V by 5 bases and J by 5 bases, and 12 bases separated the two germline ends. CDR3 protein: CASGRSGLETQYF. DNA of the CDR3: TGTGCTAGTGGTCGCTCGGGGCTCGAGACCCAGTACTTC. The variable domain in full, with the rest retrieved from reference TRBV12-5 and TRBJ2-5, is DARVTQTPRHKVTEMGQEVTMRCQPILGHNTVFWYRQTMMQGLELLAYFRNRAPLDDSGMPKDRFSAEMPDATLATLKIQPSEPRDSAVYFCASGRSGLETQYFGPGTRLLVL.

Of note for this clonotype: The junction differs from germline at one of its ends, possibly a read error. V and J are TRBV6-1 and TRBJ2-5; tentative D call: TRBD2 (6 bases). The CDR3 extends over 14 amino acids. Germline CDR1 and CDR2: MNHNS and SASEGT. The CDR3 coding sequence is TGTGCCACCAGTGACCGACTAGGTAAAGGCACCCAGTACTTC. This codes for CATSDRLGKGTQYF.

This chain connects TRBV11-1 to TRBJ1-1; 7 bases agree with TRBD1. This CDR3 region has 16 residues. CDR1 SGHAT and CDR2 FQDESV come from the germline V gene (reference sequence). The V gene end was trimmed by 2 bases and the J gene end by 0 bases; junction bases not matched to a gene: 6. CDR3: CASSLNRGFMNTEAFF. In DNA form, the CDR3 reads TGTGCCAGCAGCTTAAACAGGGGATTCATGAACACTGAAGCTTTCTTT. The full variable domain, rest sourced from reference TRBV11-1 and TRBJ1-1, is EAEVAQSPRYKITEKSQAVAFWCDPISGHATLYWYRQILGQGPELLVQFQDESVVDDSQLPKDRFSAERLKGVDSTLKIQPAELGDSAMYLCASSLNRGFMNTEAFFGQGTRLTVV.

There are many counts of this clonotype. V is TRBV2 and J is TRBJ2-7; D perhaps matches TRBD2 (6 bases). This CDR3 has 14 residues. Trimming pared 1 base from V and 2 bases from J, leaving 9 bases between. In germline, CDR1 is SNHLY, CDR2 FYNNEI. The CDR3 loop reads CASSEGGDAYEQYF. DNA of the CDR3: TGTGCCAGCAGTGAAGGGGGGGATGCCTACGAGCAGTACTTC.

This clonotype was detected ten times or more. The chain recombines TRBV20-1 with TRBJ1-1; D unclear. Germline V gene sequence: CDR1 DFQATT, CDR2 SNEGSKA (reference sequence). Trimming removed 3 bases from V and 4 bases from J, with 12 bases in between. The CDR3 runs 13 residues. In DNA, the CDR3 is TGCAGTGCTAGGTCCGGCCCCGGCACTGAAGCTTTCTTT. Translated, it gives CSARSGPGTEAFF.

There are many counts of this clonotype. The CDR3, as DNA: TGTGCCAGCAGTCAACTTTCCGGGACAGCGAGTGAGACCCAGTACTTC. Translating it yields CASSQLSGTASETQYF. The gene calls are TRBV2 and TRBJ2-5; 7 bases agree with TRBD1. V lost 5 bases and J lost 5; bases outside the gene matches: 14. The CDR3 loop spans 16 amino acids. The germline V gene encodes CDR1 SNHLY and CDR2 FYNNEI.

This clonotype was counted ten times or more. J is TRBJ2-7 and V is TRBV6-1, with D possibly matching TRBD1 (5 bases). Germline CDR1 MNHNS, CDR2 SASEGT. V was shortened by 8 bases and J by 3 bases, with 8 bases between the two germline ends. The length of the CDR3 is 11 residues. The CDR3 spells CASLTGYEQYF. The CDR3 region has the DNA TGTGCCAGCCTCACAGGCTACGAGCAGTACTTC.

This clonotype appeared many times. The V call is TRBV12-3 or TRBV12-4, the J call TRBJ1-5; D unclear. The CDR3 runs 13 residues. V dropped 1 base and J dropped 7 bases, with 8 bases sitting between them. The CDR3 region has the DNA TGTGCCAGCAGTTTAGGGGATACCCAGCCCCAGCATTTT. Its protein is CASSLGDTQPQHF.

The chain employs TRBV4-1 and TRBJ1-6, with no clear D. Germline CDR1 is MGHRA and CDR2 is YSYEKL. This CDR3 is built from 14 residues. V was shortened by 6 bases and J by 7 bases, with 13 bases between the two germline ends. The CDR3: CASSYRDPNSPLHF. The CDR3, as DNA: TGCGCCAGCAGTTACCGAGATCCAAATTCACCCCTCCACTTT.

This clonotype was observed at least ten times. The rearrangement uses TRBV25-1 and TRBJ1-5, with D maybe TRBD1 (6 bases). Germline assignment: CDR1 MGHDK and CDR2 SYGVNS. The CDR3 covers 14 residues. The germline V and J ends were trimmed by 7 bases and 2 bases, with 12 bases remaining between them. The CDR3 loop reads CASTGGPGNQPQHF. In DNA, the CDR3 is TGTGCCAGCACCGGGGGGCCCGGCAATCAGCCCCAGCATTTT.

V usage is TRBV6-1 and J usage is TRBJ1-5, with D perhaps TRBD1 (5 bases). Germline CDR1 is MNHNS and CDR2 is SASEGT. The CDR3 is 13 residues long. Trimming took 6 bases from V and 9 from J, leaving 15 bases between them. CDR3 loop: CASRETAQRPQHF. The CDR3 nucleotides are TGTGCCAGCAGGGAGACAGCCCAGAGGCCCCAGCATTTT.

This clonotype was counted a few times. V usage is TRBV12-3 or TRBV12-4 and J usage is TRBJ1-2, with D hard to call. The CDR3 sequence is 17 residues long. Trimming took off 0 bases at V and 4 bases at J, with 18 bases between the two ends. The CDR3 bases are TGTGCCAGCAGTTTAGCAAGAATGGGAGGCAGCTTCTATGGCTACACCTTC. As protein: CASSLARMGGSFYGYTF.

This chain joins TRBV6-2 or TRBV6-3 and TRBJ2-5, with no clear D. The germline V and J ends were trimmed by 5 bases and 5 bases, with 12 bases remaining between them. The CDR3 length is 13 residues. Germline loops: CDR1 MNHEY, CDR2 SVGEGT. CDR3 DNA: TGTGCCAGCAGTGGCGTGGATCGGGAGACCCAGTACTTC. Amino acid sequence: CASSGVDRETQYF.

The CDR3 region is CASRQGVSPLHF. The CDR3 region has the DNA TGTGCCAGCAGGCAAGGGGTCTCACCCCTCCACTTT. The chain carries TRBV12-3 or TRBV12-4 and TRBJ1-6; D may be TRBD1 (5 bases). The length of the CDR3 is 12 residues. V gave up 6 bases and J gave up 10 bases, with 10 bases separating them.

V and J are TRBV9 and TRBJ1-1; 7 bases line up with TRBD1. From germline, CDR1 is SGDLS and CDR2 YYNGEE. V lost 7 bases to trimming and J lost 7 bases; unmatched junction nucleotides: 4. The CDR3 has 11 residues. The CDR3 is CASGRDSEAFF. The CDR3 DNA follows: TGTGCCAGCGGCCGGGACAGTGAAGCTTTCTTT.

The genes are TRBV24-1 and TRBJ2-2; D is uncertain. The ends were cut back, 3 bases at V and 5 bases at J, with 6 bases in the middle. Germline CDR1 is KGHDR and CDR2 is SFDVKD. The CDR3 sequence is 13 residues long. The CDR3 loop reads CATSDPSTGELFF. CDR3 DNA sequence: TGTGCCACCAGTGATCCATCTACCGGGGAGCTGTTTTTT.